The rows below give T cell receptor beta chains drawn from one sample of a study of T-cell memory formation after mild COVID-19. TCRdb itself ran the 5' RACE reads through MiXCR, one entry per CDR3 protein. The sample consists of 180,000 or so distinct CDR3 sequences, around a tenth of them appearing once. Input material: PBMCs or a T cell subset sorted from them (not recorded which). These receptors originate from a man between 18 and 29 years old who had mild COVID-19 (a few samples of this study predate the infection). Cell type and time point are not known. Each CDR3 is given with its conserved first and last residue. D genes are given only for firm matches. Clone size is shown for a subset of rows, as once, few, many or a class of expanded clone.

TRBV6-2/TRBV6-3	-	TRBJ1-1	many	TGTGCCAGCAGTTACGGGACGCCGCCTGAAGCTTTCTTT	CASSYGTPPEAFF
TRBV6-5	TRBD1	TRBJ2-3	-	TGTGCCAGCAGTTCCAGGGGGCGAGCGACAGATACGCAGTATTTT	CASSSRGRATDTQYF
TRBV27	-	TRBJ2-3	few	TGTGCCAGCAGTTTTCAGGGGTCCACAGATACGCAGTATTTT	CASSFQGSTDTQYF
TRBV6-5	TRBD2	TRBJ2-7	-	TGTGCCAGCGCCCGGGGGGGTACGGACGAGCAGTACTTC	CASARGGTDEQYF
TRBV6-5	-	TRBJ2-5	-	TGTGCCAGCGGCCTAGGAGGCGAGACCCAGTACTTC	CASGLGGETQYF
TRBV5-1	-	TRBJ2-5	many	TGCGCCAGCAGCGCCGGGGCCAGTCAGGGTCGAGAGACCCAGTACTTC	CASSAGASQGRETQYF
TRBV3-1	-	TRBJ2-3	-	TGTGCCAGCAGCCAACCATTGGGTTATACGCAGTATTTT	CASSQPLGYTQYF
TRBV12-3/TRBV12-4	-	TRBJ1-2	few	TGTGCCAGCAGTTTAAGGGGGGGCACTGGCTACACCTTC	CASSLRGGTGYTF
TRBV12-5	-	TRBJ1-1	few	TGTGCTAGTGCCGCCGGGGTCTTCCCTGAAGCTTTCTTT	CASAAGVFPEAFF
TRBV4-2	TRBD2	TRBJ2-5	many	TGTGCCAGCAGCCCGGGGACTACCGAAGAGACCCAGTACTTC	CASSPGTTEETQYF
TRBV5-6	-	TRBJ2-7	-	TGTGCCAGCAGCTTGGGCAGGGCTTGGGAGCAGTACTTC	CASSLGRAWEQYF
TRBV20-1	-	TRBJ2-7	few	TGCAGTGCTAGAACTGATCCCTACGAGCAGTACTTC	CSARTDPYEQYF
TRBV20-1	-	TRBJ2-1	-	TGCAGTGCTACAACCTCAGGGAGCTATTACACTGAGCAGTTCTTC	CSATTSGSYYTEQFF
TRBV7-7	TRBD2	TRBJ2-1	many	TGTGCTAGCAGCCCCGGACTAGCGGCCCATGAGCAGTTCTTC	CASSPGLAAHEQFF
TRBV4-2	-	TRBJ1-5	few	TGTGCCAGCAGCCACGGGCCCCAGCATTTT	CASSHGPQHF
TRBV6-6	-	TRBJ2-1	-	TGTGCCAGCAGTCCCGGCTACAATGAGCAGTTCTTC	CASSPGYNEQFF
TRBV4-1	-	TRBJ2-3	few	TGCGCCAGCAGCCATGCAACGTGGGGTGGGAGCACAGATACGCAGTATTTT	CASSHATWGGSTDTQYF
TRBV6-2/TRBV6-3	-	TRBJ2-3	few	TGTGCCAGCAGTTATCATCCAGCCACAGATACGCAGTATTTT	CASSYHPATDTQYF
TRBV7-2	TRBD2	TRBJ2-3	-	TGTGCCAGCAGCCGCCCGGCCGTAGCGGGACCCACCTCAGGTGCTCCAGATACGCAGTATTTT	CASSRPAVAGPTSGAPDTQYF
TRBV5-6	TRBD1	TRBJ1-1	-	TGTGCCAGCAGCAAGGGACAGGGAGGCCCTGAAGCTTTCTTT	CASSKGQGGPEAFF
TRBV9	-	TRBJ1-2	few	TGTGCCAGCAGCGTAGATATAGGCTACTATGGCTACACCTTC	CASSVDIGYYGYTF
TRBV24-1	-	TRBJ2-2	few	TGTGCCACCAGTGGTACAGAGAACACCGGGGAGCTGTTTTTT	CATSGTENTGELFF
TRBV5-1	-	TRBJ2-5	-	TGCGCCAGCAGCTTGGCCCTGAGTAGCGGAGACCAAGAGACCCAGTACTTC	CASSLALSSGDQETQYF
TRBV20-1	-	TRBJ1-4	-	TGCAGTGCTAGTAGGGGAGGGATAAGATCCAATGAAAAACTGTTTTTT	CSASRGGIRSNEKLFF
TRBV5-5	-	TRBJ1-1	-	TGTGCCAGCAGCTCGGCCGGGACGGTAGACACTGAAGCTTTCTTT	CASSSAGTVDTEAFF
TRBV20-1	TRBD2	TRBJ2-3	-	TGCAGTGCTAGACTAGCGGGGACATGGGAAGATACGCAGTATTTT	CSARLAGTWEDTQYF
TRBV6-1	-	TRBJ1-3	few	TGTGCCAGCAGTGACACCGGTTCGGACACCATATATTTT	CASSDTGSDTIYF
TRBV4-3	-	TRBJ2-3	many	TGCGCCAGCAGCCAAGGTTCGCCCGGCCAGGGATACACAGATACGCAGTATTTT	CASSQGSPGQGYTDTQYF
TRBV15	TRBD1	TRBJ2-5	few	TGTGCCACCAGCAGAGACCGACAGGGGGGAGAGACCCAGTACTTC	CATSRDRQGGETQYF
TRBV6-6	TRBD2	TRBJ2-3	once	TGTGCCAGCAGTTACTGGAGCGGGGGCGGCACAGATACGCAGTATTTT	CASSYWSGGGTDTQYF
TRBV6-2/TRBV6-3	-	TRBJ2-3	-	TGTGCCAGCAGCCTCGGGGGGCACACAGATACGCAGTATTTT	CASSLGGHTDTQYF
TRBV7-2	-	TRBJ2-4	few	TGTGCCAGCAGCTTAGCGAGGACAGCCAAAAACATTCAGTACTTC	CASSLARTAKNIQYF
TRBV11-2	TRBD1	TRBJ1-2	-	TGTGCCAGCAGCTTAGATCAGTTGGACAGGGGACGCTACACCTTC	CASSLDQLDRGRYTF
TRBV4-2	-	TRBJ1-5	-	TGTGCCAGCAGCCGCGTACAGGGACACACCAATCAGCCCCAGCATTTT	CASSRVQGHTNQPQHF
TRBV6-6	TRBD2	TRBJ2-3	-	TGTGCCAGCAGTTACTTTAGCGGGGGGTACACAGATACGCAGTATTTT	CASSYFSGGYTDTQYF
TRBV5-1	-	TRBJ2-7	few	TGCGCCAGCAGCTGGATGGGGAACTACGAGCAGTACTTC	CASSWMGNYEQYF
TRBV27	-	TRBJ1-5	few	TGTGCCAGCAGTTTATCGGGCAGGGCATGGAGCAATCAGCCCCAGCATTTT	CASSLSGRAWSNQPQHF
TRBV11-2	TRBD2	TRBJ2-3	-	TGTGCCAGCAGCCACCCCGCGGGGGGATACGGGGATACGCAGTATTTT	CASSHPAGGYGDTQYF
TRBV6-2/TRBV6-3	TRBD2	TRBJ2-6	-	TGTGCCAGCAGTTCCCTAGCGGGGCTCTCTGGGGCCAACGTCCTGACTTTC	CASSSLAGLSGANVLTF
TRBV9	TRBD1	TRBJ2-1	-	TGTGCCAGCAGCGTAGTAGACAGGGAAACCTACAATGAGCAGTTCTTC	CASSVVDRETYNEQFF
TRBV5-1	TRBD2	TRBJ2-3	-	TGCGCCAGCAGCTTGCAACACATCGGAGTAGCGGGGAGCACAGATACGCAGTATTTT	CASSLQHIGVAGSTDTQYF
TRBV12-3/TRBV12-4	-	TRBJ1-5	-	TGTGCCAGCAGTTTCAGGACTAGCAATCAGCCCCAGCATTTT	CASSFRTSNQPQHF
TRBV10-3	-	TRBJ2-1	-	TGTGCCAGTATGGGAGACTTAAGCTCCTACAATGAGCAGTTCTTC	CASMGDLSSYNEQFF
TRBV18	-	TRBJ2-3	-	TGTGCCAGCTCACCAGCCCAACTGGGCACAGATACGCAGTATTTT	CASSPAQLGTDTQYF
TRBV24-1	-	TRBJ2-1	-	TGTGCCACCAGTGGAGACTACTCCTACAATGAGCAGTTCTTC	CATSGDYSYNEQFF
TRBV9	-	TRBJ2-7	-	TGTGCCAGCAGCGCCCACCCGAGGGGGGGGAGCTCCTACGAGCAGTACTTC	CASSAHPRGGSSYEQYF
TRBV4-3	-	TRBJ1-3	few	TGCGCCAGCAGCCAAGAGGGCTGGGACACCATATATTTT	CASSQEGWDTIYF
TRBV3-1	-	TRBJ2-3	-	TGTGCCAGCAGCCTCGACAACACAGATACGCAGTATTTT	CASSLDNTDTQYF
TRBV29-1	-	TRBJ1-2	-	TGCAGCGTTGAAGATCGGCGCATCCTCGGAAGTTATGGCTACACCTTC	CSVEDRRILGSYGYTF